One and the same sample provided the 11 T cell receptor beta chains below, sequenced in a study of radiation and T cells in renal cell carcinoma. Indicated time point: baseline pretreatment blood. Treatment described: 15 Gy SBRT to primary tumor, nephrectomy 4 weeks later. The method was immunoSEQ multiplex PCR; TCRdb's version includes in-frame clones alone and lacks a portion of them. The table includes more than 20,000 clones, 70% to 80% detected once. The sample was blood, taken from a patient whose treatment included radiotherapy and nephrectomy. The receptors derive from a man aged 55 to 70 with renal cell carcinoma.

The gene calls are TRBV15 and TRBJ2-2; D is undetermined. Trimming took off 0 bases at V and 1 base at J, with 9 bases between the two ends. CDR3 size: 16 residues. Germline V lookup: CDR1 LNHNV, CDR2 YYDKDF (reference sequence). This CDR3 reads CATSRDLQVNTGELFF. For the CDR3, the DNA is TGTGCCACCAGCAGAGACCTCCAGGTGAACACCGGGGAGCTGTTTTTT.

V usage is TRBV9 and J usage is TRBJ2-5; a possible D gene is TRBD2 (6 bases). This CDR3 region has 16 residues. Trimming stripped 1 base from V and 3 bases from J, with 16 bases between. The germline gives CDR1 SGDLS, CDR2 YYNGEE. DNA for the CDR3: TGTGCCAGCAGCGTAATCACCCGGGAGTTCGAAGAGACCCAGTACTTC. This codes for CASSVITREFEETQYF.

The CDR3: CASSIAPGPPEAFF. The CDR3, as DNA: TGTGCCAGTAGTATAGCCCCAGGTCCCCCTGAAGCTTTCTTT. The chain uses TRBV19 and TRBJ1-1; D remains ambiguous. Per the germline V gene, CDR1 is LNHDA and CDR2 is SQIVND (reference sequence). The CDR3 contains 14 residues. The V end lost 1 base, the J end lost 6 bases, and 12 bases lay between the germline ends. Looking up the rest from reference TRBV19 and TRBJ1-1 gives the full variable domain: DGGITQSPKYLFRKEGQNVTLSCEQNLNHDAMYWYRQDPGQGLRLIYYSQIVNDFQKGDIAEGYSVSREKKESFPLTVTSAQKNPTAFYLCASSIAPGPPEAFFGQGTRLTVV.

The gene calls are TRBV15 and TRBJ1-5; D is unclear. Germline V CDR1 and CDR2: LNHNV, YYDKDF (reference sequence). V was cut by 0 bases and J by 0 bases, with 12 bases left in between. The CDR3 covers 17 residues. This chain's CDR3 is CATSRDRQAYSNQPQHF. The CDR3 DNA reads TGTGCCACCAGCAGAGATCGTCAAGCTTATAGCAATCAGCCCCAGCATTTT.

This clone was counted a single time. The J gene is TRBJ2-5, the V gene TRBV2; no firm D call. This CDR3 is built from 14 residues. The V end was cut by 2 bases, the J end by 0 bases, with 7 bases between. The germline V gene has CDR1 SNHLY and CDR2 FYNNEI. CDR3 sequence (DNA): TGTGCCAGCAGTGAAAACCGGGACCAAGAGACCCAGTACTTC. Protein sequence: CASSENRDQETQYF.

The V and J genes are TRBV9 and TRBJ2-2; D is uncertain. The CDR3 is 17 amino acids. V lost 0 bases to trimming and J lost 3 bases, with 15 bases between them. Per the germline V gene, CDR1 is SGDLS and CDR2 is YYNGEE. Here the CDR3 DNA reads TGTGCCAGCAGCGTAGCGGGTAGAACTATAGACACCGGGGAGCTGTTTTTT. This encodes CASSVAGRTIDTGELFF.

The chain has TRBV4-1 and TRBJ1-2; 7 bases fit TRBD1. The CDR3 totals 15 residues. V was clipped by 3 bases and J by 3 bases; unmatched bases: 7. The germline V gene has CDR1 MGHRA and CDR2 YSYEKL. CDR3 sequence: CASSHRQGGDYGYTF. DNA for the CDR3: TGCGCCAGCAGCCACAGGCAAGGGGGCGACTATGGCTACACCTTC.

This clone was picked up one time. The rearrangement links TRBV7-2 to TRBJ1-4; 9 bases agree with TRBD1. The V gene's germline CDR1 is SGHTA and CDR2 FQGNSA. The V and J ends lost 5 bases and 6 bases, in that order; junction bases with no gene match: 13. The CDR3 sequence is 17 residues long. As DNA, the CDR3 is TGTGCCAGCAGCCCAGTCCCGGGACAGGGCGGGTATGAAAAACTGTTTTTT. Its protein product is CASSPVPGQGGYEKLFF.

The chain recombines TRBV18 with TRBJ1-1; maybe TRBD1 (6 bases). CDR1 is KGHSH, CDR2 LQKENI, per germline. The CDR3 sequence is 13 residues long. The V end lost 2 bases, the J end lost 7 bases, and 11 bases lay between the germline ends. The CDR3 region has the DNA TGTGCCAGCTCACCAACACAGGGATTTGAAGCTTTCTTT. Its translation: CASSPTQGFEAFF.

In DNA, the CDR3 is TGTGCCAGCAGCTTAGGCCGAAGGGCAAGCTCCTATAATTCACCCCTCCACTTT. This encodes CASSLGRRASSYNSPLHF. This chain uses TRBV11-2 with TRBJ1-6; D remains unclear. Trimming pared 1 base from V and 0 bases from J, leaving 13 bases between. CDR1 and CDR2 (germline): SGHAT, FQNNGV. This CDR3 has 18 amino acids.

This chain joins TRBV30 and TRBJ2-5; possible D gene TRBD2, 7 bases. This CDR3 contains 14 residues. The V end was cut by 3 bases, the J end by 4 bases, with 15 bases between. Germline V lookup: CDR1 GTSNPN, CDR2 SVGIG (reference sequence). CDR3 amino acids: CAWRQVGGRETQYF. The CDR3 DNA reads as TGTGCCTGGAGACAGGTGGGGGGGCGAGAGACCCAGTACTTC.